These 15 T cell receptor beta chains share one sample of origin, sequenced in a study of blood T cell repertoires in COVID-19. Produced via immunoSEQ multiplex PCR; TCRdb's table is partial and in-frame only. The sample contains approximately 400,000 clones, roughly nine tenths of which appear only once. Sequencing was performed on peripheral blood. The source of these receptors is a middle-aged man with acute or convalescent COVID-19.

DNA for the CDR3: TGTGCCATCGGAACAGGCTTAGATACGCAGTATTTT. Its translation is CAIGTGLDTQYF. This chain joins TRBV10-3 and TRBJ2-3, with D maybe TRBD1 (5 bases). The CDR3 is 12 amino acids. The V end lost 8 bases, the J end lost 5 bases, and 11 bases lay between the germline ends. The germline V gene has CDR1 ENHRY and CDR2 SYGVKD.

This chain joins TRBV11-2 and TRBJ1-4, with 7 bases aligning to TRBD1. CDR3 size: 15 residues. Germline lookup yields CDR1 SGHAT and CDR2 FQNNGV. After removal of 1 base from V and 4 bases from J, the junction contained 3 bases not matched to a gene. CDR3 protein: CASSLGQGGNEKLFF. Written as DNA, the CDR3 is TGTGCCAGCAGCTTAGGGCAGGGGGGTAATGAAAAACTGTTTTTT.

This clone has more than one count but fewer than ten. The rearrangement uses TRBV28 and TRBJ1-2, with 9 bases that match TRBD1. This CDR3 is 17 amino acids long. J was trimmed by 5 bases and V by 1 base; bases with no gene match: 11. Germline assignment: CDR1 MDHEN and CDR2 SYDVKM. The CDR3 reads CASSLSWGTGGSYGYTF. DNA for the CDR3: TGTGCCAGCAGTTTATCTTGGGGTACAGGGGGCTCATATGGCTACACCTTC.

The chain combines TRBV7-2 with TRBJ2-3; no firm D call. Trimming took 2 bases from V and 3 from J, leaving 9 bases between them. CDR3 length: 14 amino acids. Germline lookup yields CDR1 SGHTA and CDR2 FQGNSA. The CDR3: CASSLITTTDTQYF. The CDR3 bases are TGTGCCAGCAGCTTAATAACTACAACAGATACGCAGTATTTT. Full variable domain (rest looked up from reference TRBV7-2 and TRBJ2-3): GAGVSQSPSNKVTEKGKDVELRCDPISGHTALYWYRQSLGQGLEFLIYFQGNSAPDKSGLPSDRFSAERTGGSVSTLTIQRTQQEDSAVYLCASSLITTTDTQYFGPGTRLTVL.

This clone appeared once. V and J are TRBV5-1 and TRBJ1-4; tentatively, D is TRBD1 (6 bases). Germline CDR1 SGHRS, CDR2 YFSETQ. Trimming left V 3 bases short and J 5 bases short, with 17 bases between. The CDR3 runs 16 residues. The DNA of the CDR3 is TGCGCCAGCAGCTGGCCCGCCAAGGGGGAAAATGAAAAACTGTTTTTT. It yields the protein CASSWPAKGENEKLFF.

The V call is TRBV27, the J call TRBJ1-3, with TRBD1 matching 9 bases. The CDR3 contains 15 residues. Germline V gene sequence: CDR1 MNHEY, CDR2 SMNVEV (reference sequence). The trim removed 3 bases at V and 1 base at J, leaving 1 base unmatched. The CDR3 bases are TGTGCCAGCAGTTTTGGGACAGGGTCTGGAAACACCATATATTTT. Its translation is CASSFGTGSGNTIYF.

This clone has only a few counts. V usage is TRBV28 and J usage is TRBJ2-1; TRBD2 matches at 10 bases. From germline, CDR1 is MDHEN and CDR2 SYDVKM. Germline trimming cut 7 bases from V and 7 bases from J; bases unmatched to any gene: 10. This CDR3 is 15 amino acids long. Here the CDR3 DNA reads TGTGCCAGCATCCCGCGTCTACTAGCGGGAAATGAGCAGTTCTTC. It yields the protein CASIPRLLAGNEQFF.

V is TRBV4-1 and J is TRBJ2-7; 7 bases map to TRBD1. The ends lost 3 bases at V and 2 bases at J; junction bases unmatched: 7. There are 15 residues in the CDR3. CDR1 is MGHRA and CDR2 is YSYEKL in the germline V gene. The CDR3 sequence is CASSHQTGNPYEQYF. CDR3 nucleotides: TGCGCCAGCAGCCACCAGACAGGGAATCCCTACGAGCAGTACTTC.

Written as DNA, the CDR3 is TGTGCCAGCAGTCCGGACAGTGGGTATGCAAACACCATATATTTT. This gives the protein CASSPDSGYANTIYF. The gene calls are TRBV25-1 and TRBJ1-3; weak D call: TRBD1 (6 bases). The CDR3 is made up of 15 amino acids. CDR1 is MGHDK, CDR2 SYGVNS, per germline. Trimming cost V 5 bases and J 6 bases, with 17 bases left between them.

V gene TRBV5-8 combines with J gene TRBJ2-5, with 7 bases identical to TRBD1. Germline V CDR1 and CDR2: SGHTS, YDEGEE. This CDR3 contains 15 residues. V lost 3 bases to trimming and J lost 1 base; unmatched junction nucleotides: 6. The CDR3 DNA reads as TGTGCCAGCAGCTACTCACGACAGGGCCAAGAGACCCAGTACTTC. Residues: CASSYSRQGQETQYF.

This clone appeared many times. The rearrangement joins TRBV5-6 to TRBJ1-1; 10 nucleotides agree with TRBD1. Germline CDR1 SGHDT, CDR2 YYEEEE. The CDR3 has 13 amino acids. The V gene end was trimmed by 5 bases and the J gene end by 5 bases; junction bases not matched to a gene: 3. The CDR3 DNA sequence: TGTGCCAGCAGTTGGGACAGGGGTACTGAAGCTTTCTTT. Translating gives CASSWDRGTEAFF.

The CDR3 is CASSLTGQSTDTQYF. The CDR3 DNA is TGTGCCAGCAGCTTAACGGGACAGAGCACAGATACGCAGTATTTT. The rearrangement links TRBV7-3 to TRBJ2-3; TRBD1 agrees at 7 bases. This CDR3 comprises 15 residues. V trimming: 0 bases; J trimming: 0 bases; junction bases outside the gene matches: 0. Looked up from germline, CDR1 is SGHTA and CDR2 is FQGTGA.

The rearrangement uses TRBV24-1 and TRBJ2-1; weak D call: TRBD2 (8 bases). CDR3 length: 17 residues. V gave up 4 bases and J gave up 0 bases, with 15 bases separating them. CDR1 is KGHDR and CDR2 is SFDVKD in the germline V gene. This CDR3 is CATSDAQGTSSYNEQFF. In DNA, the CDR3 is TGTGCCACCAGTGACGCACAGGGGACTAGCTCCTACAATGAGCAGTTCTTC.

This rearrangement joins TRBV19 to TRBJ1-3; tentatively, D is TRBD1 (6 bases). V dropped 1 base and J dropped 4 bases, with 8 bases sitting between them. The CDR3 extends over 14 amino acids. Germline V CDR1 and CDR2: LNHDA, SQIVND (reference sequence). The CDR3 nucleotides read TGTGCCAGTAGTATAGCCGGACAGGGAAACACCATATATTTT. Translation: CASSIAGQGNTIYF.

The chain uses TRBV27 and TRBJ1-2, with 7 positions matching TRBD1. V lost 6 bases and J lost 3; bases outside the gene matches: 10. The CDR3 length is 15 residues. From germline, CDR1 is MNHEY and CDR2 SMNVEV (reference sequence). The CDR3 here is CASRKEGTEDYGYTF. As DNA, the CDR3 is TGTGCCAGCAGGAAGGAGGGGACAGAAGACTATGGCTACACCTTC.